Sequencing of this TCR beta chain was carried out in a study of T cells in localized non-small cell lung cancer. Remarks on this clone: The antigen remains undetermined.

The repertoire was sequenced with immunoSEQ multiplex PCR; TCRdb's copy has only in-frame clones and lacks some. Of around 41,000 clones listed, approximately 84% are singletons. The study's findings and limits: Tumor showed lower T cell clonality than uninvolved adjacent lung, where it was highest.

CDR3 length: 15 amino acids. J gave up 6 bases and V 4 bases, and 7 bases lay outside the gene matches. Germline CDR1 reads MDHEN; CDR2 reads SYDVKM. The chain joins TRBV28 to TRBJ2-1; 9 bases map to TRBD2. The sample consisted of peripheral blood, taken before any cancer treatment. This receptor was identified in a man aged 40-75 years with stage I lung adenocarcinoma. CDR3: CASSSPSGTGNEQFF. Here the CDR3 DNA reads TGTGCCAGCAGTTCGCCTAGCGGGACGGGCAATGAGCAGTTCTTC.